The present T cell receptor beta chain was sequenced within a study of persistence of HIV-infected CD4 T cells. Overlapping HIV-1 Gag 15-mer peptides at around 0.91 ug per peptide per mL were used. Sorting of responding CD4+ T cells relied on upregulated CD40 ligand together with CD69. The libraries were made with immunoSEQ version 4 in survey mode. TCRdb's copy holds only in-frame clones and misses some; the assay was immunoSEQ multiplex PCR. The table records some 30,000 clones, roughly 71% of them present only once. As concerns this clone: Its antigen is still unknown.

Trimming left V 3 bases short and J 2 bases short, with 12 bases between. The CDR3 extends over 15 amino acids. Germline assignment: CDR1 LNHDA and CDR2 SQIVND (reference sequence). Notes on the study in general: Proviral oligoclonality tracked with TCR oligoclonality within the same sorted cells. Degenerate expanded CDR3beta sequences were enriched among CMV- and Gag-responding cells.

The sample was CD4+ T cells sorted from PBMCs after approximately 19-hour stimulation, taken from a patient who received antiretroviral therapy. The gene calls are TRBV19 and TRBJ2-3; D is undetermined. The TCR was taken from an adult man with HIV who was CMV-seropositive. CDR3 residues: CASSIYSGSTDTQYF. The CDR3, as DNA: TGTGCCAGTAGTATCTACAGTGGGTCCACAGATACGCAGTATTTT.